This T cell receptor (beta chain) comes out of a study of T cell responses to AZD1222 COVID-19 vaccine. Study observations and caveats: Baseline seropositivity occurred in only six or seven AZD1222 recipients. White British ancestry dominated among donors, who included more females, and clonal diversity was possibly underestimated. Without day 14 samples, only post-peak T cell repertoires were studied. The CD4 TCRs associated with vaccination extended across spike and predominated at 160-218 and 743-854.

Sequenced by immunoSEQ multiplex PCR; TCRdb stores in-frame clones only, minus some. The sample holds some 150,000 clones, more than 75% seen once. This CDR3 spans 14 amino acids. Trimming stripped 4 bases from V and 1 base from J, with 11 bases between. The V gene's germline CDR1 is SGHRS and CDR2 YFSETQ. Note on this clone: Its antigen is not identified.

V usage is TRBV5-1 and J usage is TRBJ1-1; no clear D gene. The sequences come from peripheral blood, collected on day 0 of MenACWY control vaccination. This TCR came from an adult in good health. The CDR3 sequence: CASSPLGRNTEAFF. The CDR3 bases are TGCGCCAGCAGCCCTTTGGGAAGGAACACTGAAGCTTTCTTT.